Each of the 4 T cell receptor beta chains below was sequenced from the same sample in a study of T-cell memory formation after mild COVID-19 (dated by TCRdb to about 2021). The protocol used for the library was 5' RACE. Instrument on record: Illumina NovaSeq 6000. TCRdb reworked the public reads: Q25 trimming with fastp, MiXCR clone assembly, productive beta chains retained. Identical CDR3 protein sequences are pooled into one entry, listed with their most common genes and DNA. The table for this sample lists approximately 260,000 distinct CDR3 sequences; around 15% of them were counted only once. More than 20% of the sample is taken by the ten largest. The sequencing input was PBMCs or a T cell subset sorted from them (not recorded which). These receptors originate from a man younger than 35 who had mild COVID-19 (a few samples of this study predate the infection). The sample titles of this study are shuffled in the database, so cell type and time point are left out; the donor was told from shared clones.

The gene calls are TRBV6-1 and TRBJ2-7, with D perhaps given as TRBD1 or TRBD2 (5 bases each). Germline V gene lookup returns CDR1 MNHNS and CDR2 SASEGT. Trimming took off 8 bases at V and 2 bases at J, with 19 bases between the two ends. This CDR3 spans 15 amino acids. The CDR3 DNA is TGTGCCAGCCGACGGGACGGAGCCGTCCCCTACGAGCAGTACGTC. Translating gives CASRRDGAVPYEQYV.

This clonotype came up many times. The gene calls are TRBV27 and TRBJ1-6, with TRBD1 matching 7 bases. The CDR3 is 12 amino acids. Germline V gene data show CDR1 as MNHEY and CDR2 as SMNVEV (reference sequence). The trim removed 8 bases at V and 7 bases at J, leaving 2 bases unmatched. As DNA, the CDR3 is TGTGCCAGCGCGGACAGGAATTCACCCCTCCACTTT. Its protein is CASADRNSPLHF.

In this sample, this clonotype turned up a few times. V gene TRBV12-3 or TRBV12-4 combines with J gene TRBJ2-1, with TRBD2 matching 10 bases. The CDR3 totals 15 residues. V gave up 2 bases and J gave up 3 bases; unmatched junction bases: 1. The CDR3 sequence is CASSLRTSGYNEQFF. The CDR3 region has the DNA TGTGCCAGCAGTTTAAGGACTAGCGGCTACAATGAGCAGTTCTTC.

This clonotype was seen a handful of times. This chain links TRBV4-3 with TRBJ1-5; D might be TRBD1 (5 bases). CDR3 size: 14 residues. V lost 3 bases to trimming and J lost 9 bases, with 15 bases between them. Germline values: CDR1 LGHNA, CDR2 YSLEER. The CDR3 bases are TGCGCCAGCAGCCAGGGCCAGGGCTTTTGGCCCCAGCATTTT. Its protein product is CASSQGQGFWPQHF.